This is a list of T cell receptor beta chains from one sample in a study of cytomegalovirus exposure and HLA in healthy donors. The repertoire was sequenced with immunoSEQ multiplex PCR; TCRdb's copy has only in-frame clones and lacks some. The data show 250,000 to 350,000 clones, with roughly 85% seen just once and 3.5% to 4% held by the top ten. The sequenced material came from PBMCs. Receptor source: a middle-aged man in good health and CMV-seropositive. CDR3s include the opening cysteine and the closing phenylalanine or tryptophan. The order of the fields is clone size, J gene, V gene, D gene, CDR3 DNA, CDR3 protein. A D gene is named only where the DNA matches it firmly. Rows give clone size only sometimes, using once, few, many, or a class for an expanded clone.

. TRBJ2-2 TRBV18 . TGTGCCAGCTCACGGGAGCTGAACACCGGGGAGCTGTTTTTT CASSRELNTGELFF
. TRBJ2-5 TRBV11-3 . TGTGCCAGCAGCTTTAACGGGAGAGGGGAGACCCAGTACTTC CASSFNGRGETQYF
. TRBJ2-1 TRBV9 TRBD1 TGTGCCAGCAGCGTAGTCGGACAGGGGTTGTACAATGAGCAGTTCTTC CASSVVGQGLYNEQFF
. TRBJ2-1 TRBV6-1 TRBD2 TGTGCCAGCAGTGAAGTGATGGCTAGCGGGAGCTCCCGCCCTTTCTTC CASSEVMASGSSRPFF
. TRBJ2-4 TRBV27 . TGTGCCAGCAGTAGTTACCTAAGCTCCAAAAACATTCAGTACTTC CASSSYLSSKNIQYF
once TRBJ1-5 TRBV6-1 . TGTGCCAGCAGTGAGGGGGCCAATCAGCCCCAGCATTTT CASSEGANQPQHF
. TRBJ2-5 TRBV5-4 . TGTGCCAGCAGCTTGGAGAGGGATGCGGAGACCCAGTACTTC CASSLERDAETQYF
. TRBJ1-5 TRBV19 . TGTGCCAGTAGTATGCAGGTCAATCAGCCCCAGCATTTT CASSMQVNQPQHF
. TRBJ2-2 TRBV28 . TGTGCCAGCAGTTTAATAGCCCTATCCGGGGAGCTGTTTTTT CASSLIALSGELFF
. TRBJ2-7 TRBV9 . TGTGCCAGCAGCCCCTGGGAGTCTAGCGTTACCTACGAGCAGTACTTC CASSPWESSVTYEQYF
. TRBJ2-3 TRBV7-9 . TGTGCCAGCAGCTTGAAGGACAGACTTACCACAGATACGCAGTATTTT CASSLKDRLTTDTQYF
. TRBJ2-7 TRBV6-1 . TGTGCCAGCAGTCTCTCCGGTTACGAGCAGTACTTC CASSLSGYEQYF
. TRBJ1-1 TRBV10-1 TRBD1 TGCGCCAGCAGTGCCGGGACAGGGGGCTTGAACACTGAAGCTTTCTTT CASSAGTGGLNTEAFF
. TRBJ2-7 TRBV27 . TGTGCCAGCAGTTTAAATGCCTACTACGAGCAGTACTTC CASSLNAYYEQYF
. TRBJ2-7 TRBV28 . TGTGCCAGCAGTAAAGGACAGGGAGGGAGCTCCTACGAGCAGTACTTC CASSKGQGGSSYEQYF
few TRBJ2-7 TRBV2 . TGTGCCAGCAGAAATATTCCCTACGAGCAGTACTTC CASRNIPYEQYF
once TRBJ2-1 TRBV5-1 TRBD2 TGCGCCAGCAGCCCGGCGGCGGGAGGAGTCAATGAGCAGTTCTTC CASSPAAGGVNEQFF
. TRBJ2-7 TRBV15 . TGTGCCACCAGCAGAGATCTTGACAGCTCCTACGAGCAGTACTTC CATSRDLDSSYEQYF
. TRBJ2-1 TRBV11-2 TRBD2 TGTGCCAGCAGCTTAGATTATCAGGCGAGCGGGAGGGGCAGCTATGAGCAGTTCTTC CASSLDYQASGRGSYEQFF
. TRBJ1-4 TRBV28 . TGTGCCAGCAGCTTAAGCTTTCCTCTGAGTGAAAAACTGTTTTTT CASSLSFPLSEKLFF
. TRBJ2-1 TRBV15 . TGTGCCATCCACCGGGGTTATGGGAGAGGGAATGAGCAGTTCTTC CAIHRGYGRGNEQFF
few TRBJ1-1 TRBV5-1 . TGCGCCAGCAGCTTATGGGGAGGGGACACTGAAGCTTTCTTT CASSLWGGDTEAFF